The rows below give T cell receptor beta chains drawn from one sample of a study of control samples from healthy donors and cancer patients. Sequenced by immunoSEQ multiplex PCR; TCRdb stores in-frame clones only, minus some. This sample has 80,000 to 100,000 clones, with 80% to 95% found just once. The sample comprised blood. These receptor sequences come from a human donor in good health. The donor label of this sample is uncertain. Both conserved end residues are part of each CDR3. D genes are given only for firm matches. Some rows have no size entry. The others give once, few or many, or a class for an expanded clone.

D: NA
size: NA
V: TRBV7-2
J: TRBJ2-5
DNA: TGTGCCAGCAGCCTACAGGGCTGGGAGACCCAGTACTTC
CDR3: CASSLQGWETQYF

D: NA
size: NA
V: TRBV6-1
J: TRBJ1-2
DNA: TGTGCCAGCAGTGAAGAGTTCCGGGGAGTCTATGGCTACACCTTC
CDR3: CASSEEFRGVYGYTF

D: NA
size: few
V: TRBV10-3
J: TRBJ2-2
DNA: TGTGCCATCAGTGAGGACAGTTACTCGAACACCGGGGAGCTGTTTTTT
CDR3: CAISEDSYSNTGELFF

D: TRBD1
size: NA
V: TRBV2
J: TRBJ2-1
DNA: TGTGCCAGCCGCGGGACAGGGGTTTACAATGAGCAGTTCTTC
CDR3: CASRGTGVYNEQFF

D: NA
size: NA
V: TRBV27
J: TRBJ1-1
DNA: TGTGCCAGCAGTTATAGGGGGGTGAACACTGAAGCTTTCTTT
CDR3: CASSYRGVNTEAFF

D: NA
size: NA
V: TRBV5-1
J: TRBJ1-1
DNA: TGCGCCAGCAGCTCCCAAGGAGAGAACACTGAAGCTTTCTTT
CDR3: CASSSQGENTEAFF

D: TRBD1
size: NA
V: TRBV19
J: TRBJ1-2
DNA: TGTGCCAGTAGTATCACCAGGGACAGGGGAGACTATGGCTACACCTTC
CDR3: CASSITRDRGDYGYTF

D: TRBD1
size: NA
V: TRBV28
J: TRBJ1-6
DNA: TGTGCCAGCAGCCAATCAACAGGGGTTAATTCACCCCTCCACTTT
CDR3: CASSQSTGVNSPLHF

D: NA
size: many
V: TRBV21-1
J: TRBJ2-2
DNA: TGTGCCAGCAGAACGGGCGAGAACACCGGGGAGCTGTTTTTT
CDR3: CASRTGENTGELFF

D: TRBD1
size: NA
V: TRBV3-1/TRBV3-2
J: TRBJ2-5
DNA: TGTGCCAGCAGGCTAAGGACAGGCCCTAGGGATCAAGAGACCCAGTACTTC
CDR3: CASRLRTGPRDQETQYF

D: NA
size: once
V: TRBV7-7
J: TRBJ2-5
DNA: TGTGCCAGCAGTCCACTGACAGGGAGGCAAGAGACCCAGTACTTC
CDR3: CASSPLTGRQETQYF

D: NA
size: once
V: TRBV18
J: TRBJ1-1
DNA: TGTGCCAGCTCGCAGGGGTTGGACACTGAAGCTTTCTTT
CDR3: CASSQGLDTEAFF

D: NA
size: NA
V: TRBV18
J: TRBJ1-2
DNA: TGTGCCAGCTCATCCGACGGACAGAACTATGGCTACACCTTC
CDR3: CASSSDGQNYGYTF

D: TRBD1
size: once
V: TRBV30
J: TRBJ1-6
DNA: TGTGCCTGTAGACAGGGGGCACTTTATAATTCACCCCTCCACTTT
CDR3: CACRQGALYNSPLHF

D: NA
size: NA
V: TRBV28
J: TRBJ1-3
DNA: TGTGCCAGCAGCGGACGAACCTTTGGAAACACCATATATTTT
CDR3: CASSGRTFGNTIYF

D: NA
size: once
V: TRBV24-1
J: TRBJ2-7
DNA: TGTGCCACCAGTGATCCACAGGTTGGAAACGAGCAGTACTTC
CDR3: CATSDPQVGNEQYF

D: NA
size: NA
V: TRBV5-6
J: TRBJ2-4
DNA: TGTGCCAGCAGCTTGAGGGGGTGGACCAAAAACATTCAGTACTTC
CDR3: CASSLRGWTKNIQYF

D: TRBD1
size: once
V: TRBV2
J: TRBJ2-3
DNA: TGTGCCAGCTCCCCTCGGGACAGATCCACAGATACGCAGTATTTT
CDR3: CASSPRDRSTDTQYF

D: NA
size: NA
V: TRBV5-5
J: TRBJ2-5
DNA: TGTGCCAGCAGCTTGGTTGGGGTTCAAGAGACCCAGTACTTC
CDR3: CASSLVGVQETQYF

D: TRBD2
size: NA
V: TRBV6-5
J: TRBJ2-2
DNA: TGTGCCAGCAGTCGGGAGGGGAACACCGGGGAGCTGTTTTTT
CDR3: CASSREGNTGELFF

D: NA
size: NA
V: TRBV2
J: TRBJ2-5
DNA: TGTGCCAGCAGTGACCGGGGCGACCAAGAGACCCAGTACTTC
CDR3: CASSDRGDQETQYF

D: NA
size: NA
V: TRBV5-1
J: TRBJ1-1
DNA: TGCGCCAGCAGCTTGACAGCCGTGGGTTCGAGCAACACTGAAGCTTTCTTT
CDR3: CASSLTAVGSSNTEAFF

D: NA
size: NA
V: TRBV15
J: TRBJ2-2
DNA: TGTGCCACCAGCAGAGCTCTCTGGCTCGGGCCGAACACCGGGGAGCTGTTTTTT
CDR3: CATSRALWLGPNTGELFF

D: NA
size: NA
V: TRBV18
J: TRBJ1-1
DNA: TGTGCCAGCTCACGTGGACAGATTTTGAACACTGAAGCTTTCTTT
CDR3: CASSRGQILNTEAFF

D: TRBD2
size: NA
V: TRBV5-4
J: TRBJ2-3
DNA: TGTGCCAGCAGCCCGGGAGGATCTAGCACAGATACGCAGTATTTT
CDR3: CASSPGGSSTDTQYF

D: NA
size: NA
V: TRBV9
J: TRBJ2-7
DNA: TGTGCCAGCAGCGTAGGACAGCTAAGCTCCTACGAGCAGTACTTC
CDR3: CASSVGQLSSYEQYF

D: NA
size: NA
V: TRBV2
J: TRBJ1-4
DNA: TGTGCCAGCATCTCGCTTCAGAAACTGTTTTTT
CDR3: CASISLQKLFF

D: TRBD1
size: NA
V: TRBV7-2
J: TRBJ2-7
DNA: TGTGCCAGCAGCTTATTAGGGGACAGGGTGGGCGAGCAGTACTTC
CDR3: CASSLLGDRVGEQYF

D: TRBD1
size: NA
V: TRBV30
J: TRBJ1-2
DNA: TGTGCCTGGAACCTACAACAGGGGAATGGCTACACCTTC
CDR3: CAWNLQQGNGYTF

D: NA
size: NA
V: TRBV11-2
J: TRBJ2-3
DNA: TGTGCCAGCAGCTTCAGCGCGGCACAGGGCACAGATACGCAGTATTTT
CDR3: CASSFSAAQGTDTQYF

D: NA
size: NA
V: TRBV6-6
J: TRBJ1-1
DNA: TGTGCCAGCAGTTTAAACAGGGCGCCTGAAGCTTTCTTT
CDR3: CASSLNRAPEAFF

D: NA
size: NA
V: TRBV9
J: TRBJ2-1
DNA: TGTGCCAGCAGCGTAGCGGGGAATGAGCAGTTCTTC
CDR3: CASSVAGNEQFF

D: NA
size: NA
V: TRBV13
J: TRBJ1-2
DNA: TGTGCCAGCACCTCTCGGGTCAGAAGTGGCTACACCTTC
CDR3: CASTSRVRSGYTF

D: TRBD1
size: NA
V: TRBV25-1
J: TRBJ1-2
DNA: TGTGCCAGCAGCGAAGGTAACAGGGGCTATGGCTACACCTTC
CDR3: CASSEGNRGYGYTF

D: NA
size: NA
V: TRBV7-2
J: TRBJ2-1
DNA: TGTGCCAGCAGCTTGCTAAATGAGCAGTTCTTC
CDR3: CASSLLNEQFF

D: TRBD1
size: NA
V: TRBV27
J: TRBJ2-1
DNA: TGTGCCAGCAGTCAGTACAGGGGCCACAATGAGCAGTTCTTC
CDR3: CASSQYRGHNEQFF

D: NA
size: NA
V: TRBV5-1
J: TRBJ2-7
DNA: TGCGCCAGCAGCTTGGCCGGATCTTACTACGAGCAGTACTTC
CDR3: CASSLAGSYYEQYF

D: NA
size: NA
V: TRBV6-2/TRBV6-3
J: TRBJ1-2
DNA: TGTGCCAGCAGTTACTTAAGAGGACAGAACTATGGCTACACCTTC
CDR3: CASSYLRGQNYGYTF

D: NA
size: NA
V: TRBV18
J: TRBJ1-1
DNA: TGTGCCAGCTCAGCAACAGGCGCAAACACTGAAGCTTTCTTT
CDR3: CASSATGANTEAFF

D: NA
size: NA
V: TRBV25-1
J: TRBJ2-3
DNA: TGTGCCAGCAGTGAGCCTACTGGACCTAGATCAGATACGCAGTATTTT
CDR3: CASSEPTGPRSDTQYF

D: TRBD2
size: NA
V: TRBV11-2
J: TRBJ2-1
DNA: TGTGCCAGCAGCTTAGATCGCCCGGGACTAGAGGATAATGAGCAGTTCTTC
CDR3: CASSLDRPGLEDNEQFF

D: TRBD1
size: medium-sized
V: TRBV6-6
J: TRBJ1-5
DNA: TGTGCCAGCAGTTACGGGACAGGGGGCGGTCAGCCCCAGCATTTT
CDR3: CASSYGTGGGQPQHF

D: NA
size: NA
V: TRBV29-1
J: TRBJ1-2
DNA: TGCAGCGTTGAAAGACAGAACTATGGCTACACCTTC
CDR3: CSVERQNYGYTF

D: NA
size: NA
V: TRBV6-5
J: TRBJ1-6
DNA: TGTGCCAGCAGTAACCGACGCGGAAATAATTCACCCCTCCACTTT
CDR3: CASSNRRGNNSPLHF

D: NA
size: few
V: TRBV15
J: TRBJ2-5
DNA: TGTGCCACCAGCAGAGATCTCGGAATACAAGAGACCCAGTACTTC
CDR3: CATSRDLGIQETQYF

D: NA
size: NA
V: TRBV19
J: TRBJ1-3
DNA: TGTGCCAGTAGTATCCCCCGGAGCTCTGGAAACACCATATATTTT
CDR3: CASSIPRSSGNTIYF

D: NA
size: NA
V: TRBV9
J: TRBJ1-2
DNA: TGTGCCAGCAGCGTAGAGGGGGGCAGTCGCCGCTATGGCTACACCTTC
CDR3: CASSVEGGSRRYGYTF

D: TRBD1
size: NA
V: TRBV6-5
J: TRBJ2-5
DNA: TGTGCCAGCAGGGCAGGGACAGGGGGCGCAGAGACCCAGTACTTC
CDR3: CASRAGTGGAETQYF

D: TRBD1
size: NA
V: TRBV19
J: TRBJ2-7
DNA: TGTGCCAGTAGATTCGACAGGGGTTCCTACGAGCAGTACTTC
CDR3: CASRFDRGSYEQYF

D: NA
size: NA
V: TRBV9
J: TRBJ1-3
DNA: TGTGCCAGCAGTGCAGGAATTAGGAAGGGTGGCAAGTATGGAAACACCATATATTTT
CDR3: CASSAGIRKGGKYGNTIYF

D: NA
size: NA
V: TRBV2
J: TRBJ2-6
DNA: TGTGCCAGCAGCGGGACAAGGGGGACCTCGGTGGCCAACGTCCTGACTTTC
CDR3: CASSGTRGTSVANVLTF

D: TRBD1
size: NA
V: TRBV5-1
J: TRBJ1-4
DNA: TGCGCCAGCAGCTTGGGTCGACAGGGGAAGAATGAAAAACTGTTTTTT
CDR3: CASSLGRQGKNEKLFF

D: NA
size: NA
V: TRBV2
J: TRBJ2-1
DNA: TGTGCCAGCAGCGAGACAGGAGGTGGTGAGCAGTTCTTC
CDR3: CASSETGGGEQFF